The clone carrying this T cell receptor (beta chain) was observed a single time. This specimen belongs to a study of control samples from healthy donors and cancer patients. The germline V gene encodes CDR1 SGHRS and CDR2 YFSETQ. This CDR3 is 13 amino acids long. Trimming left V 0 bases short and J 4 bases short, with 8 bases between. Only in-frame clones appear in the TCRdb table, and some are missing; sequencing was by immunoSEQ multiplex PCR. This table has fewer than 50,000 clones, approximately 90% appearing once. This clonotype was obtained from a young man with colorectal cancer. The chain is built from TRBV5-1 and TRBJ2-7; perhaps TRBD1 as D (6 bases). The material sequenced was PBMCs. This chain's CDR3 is CASSLGGGYEQYF. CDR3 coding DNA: TGCGCCAGCAGCTTGGGAGGGGGATACGAGCAGTACTTC.